The clone carrying this T cell receptor (beta chain) was seen a few times. Its antigen is unknown. This CDR3 is missing its conserved last phenylalanine or tryptophan, likely due to a read error. No DNA is shown, since the ends of the CDR3 on it are uncertain; the CDR3 is the one TCRdb lists. This sample was included in a study of Graves' ophthalmopathy and Graves' hyperthyroidism. The study, taken as a whole, reports: Stable hyperthyroidism and ophthalmopathy were told apart by a 13-signature model, which achieved almost 90% sensitivity and almost 82% specificity.

RNA transcripts yielded amplified TCR beta CDR3 regions. The first round was an RT-PCR with HTBI primers, and the second round was a multiplex PCR. TCRdb analysed the multiplex PCR reads with MiXCR anew, one entry per CDR3 protein. The table lists 900,000 to 1,200,000 distinct CDR3 sequences, 35% to 40% of them singletons. Uncontrolled infections, other autoimmune diseases, pregnancy or lactation barred patients from enrollment. Germline CDR1 is SGHRS and CDR2 is YFSETQ. The CDR3 is 8 residues long, counting both termini. This chain connects TRBV5-1 to TRBJ1-1; TRBD1, the table's D call, was not compared with the DNA. The sample comprised peripheral blood or thyroid tissue (not recorded which). This TCR was sampled from an adult man with Graves' hyperthyroidism. CDR3 sequence: CASSLDPG.